Shown below are 25 T cell receptor beta chains from a single sample sequenced in a study of naive and memory T cell subsets. Study results and caveats: Naive repertoires, especially CD8, held a few larger clonotypes, possibly memory cells re-expressing CD45RA.

Their specific antigens are unknown. The beta constant-region primer was an equimolar mix of two oligonucleotides covering TRBC1 and TRBC2. Four rounds of PCR amplified the ligated cDNA using nested alpha and beta constant-region primers plus SP2. TCRdb used MiXCR to reprocess the UMI-ligation and nested PCR reads, holding one entry per CDR3 protein. The sample has about 140,000 distinct CDR3 sequences; approximately 21% are singletons. The sample comprised naive CD8+ T cells from blood. Every receptor here comes from a human donor in good health.

There are a few counts of this clonotype. The gene calls are TRBV6-2 or TRBV6-3 and TRBJ2-3, with a tentative D call TRBD2 (6 bases). CDR1 and CDR2 from the germline V gene are MNHEY and SVGEGT. The CDR3 sequence is 17 residues long. V was shortened by 5 bases and J by 3 bases, with 21 bases between the two germline ends. As DNA, the CDR3 is TGTGCCAGCAGTCCACTCGCTGCGGGGAGAGGGACAGATACGCAGTATTTT. Protein: CASSPLAAGRGTDTQYF.

There are a few counts of this clonotype. The V gene is TRBV29-1, the J gene TRBJ2-1; TRBD2 matches 9 bases. Germline trimming cut 3 bases from V and 3 bases from J; bases unmatched to any gene: 12. Germline V gene data show CDR1 as SQVTM and CDR2 as ANQGSEA. The CDR3 covers 17 residues. CDR3 nucleotides: TGCAGCGTTGAGGGCGAATCCGGGACTAGCTACTACAATGAGCAGTTCTTC. This codes for CSVEGESGTSYYNEQFF.

This clonotype was observed a few times. The chain recombines TRBV29-1 with TRBJ2-5, with TRBD1 matching over 8 bases. The CDR3 runs 13 residues. Losses at the gene ends were 5 bases for V and 4 bases for J; bases not matched to a gene: 6. Germline CDR1 is SQVTM and CDR2 is ANQGSEA. The DNA for the CDR3 is TGCAGCGTTACCGGGACAGGAAGAGAGACCCAGTACTTC. The encoded protein is CSVTGTGRETQYF.

This chain uses TRBV28 with TRBJ2-5; no definite D call. The CDR3 spans 10 residues. Per germline, CDR1 MDHEN and CDR2 SYDVKM. The CDR3 DNA is TGTGCAACTACTGCGGAGACCCAGTACTTC. It yields the protein CATTAETQYF.

V gene TRBV19 combines with J gene TRBJ2-2; TRBD1 agrees at 9 bases. The length of the CDR3 is 18 residues. The V gene end was trimmed by 5 bases and the J gene end by 6 bases; junction bases not matched to a gene: 16. CDR1 and CDR2 from the germline V gene are LNHDA and SQIVND (reference sequence). The CDR3 is CASSLRDRDLTRAGELFF. For the CDR3, the DNA is TGTGCCAGTAGTCTCCGGGACAGGGACCTCACGAGGGCCGGGGAGCTGTTTTTT.

The V and J genes are TRBV28 and TRBJ2-5; TRBD2 matches at 12 bases. From germline, CDR1 is MDHEN and CDR2 SYDVKM. The V and J ends lost 2 bases and 4 bases, in that order; junction bases with no gene match: 8. This CDR3 region has 17 residues. The CDR3 DNA is TGTGCCAGCAGTTTACTACCTCGGACTAGCGGGATAGAGACCCAGTACTTC. It translates to CASSLLPRTSGIETQYF. Combining the CDR3 with reference TRBV28 and TRBJ2-5 gives the whole variable domain DVKVTQSSRYLVKRTGEKVFLECVQDMDHENMFWYRQDPGLGLRLIYFSYDVKMKEKGDIPEGYSVSREKKERFSLILESASTNQTSMYLCASSLLPRTSGIETQYFGPGTRLLVL.

The chain carries TRBV19 and TRBJ2-3; no clear D. This CDR3 is 15 amino acids long. Deletions cut 3 bases from V and 1 base from J, with 11 bases between. Germline CDR1 and CDR2: LNHDA and SQIVND (reference sequence). The CDR3 DNA reads as TGTGCCAGTAGTATTTTTCTCGGCCGCACAGATACGCAGTATTTT. The encoded protein is CASSIFLGRTDTQYF.

The chain has TRBV27 and TRBJ2-2; tentatively, D is TRBD2 (6 bases). V was cut by 8 bases and J by 5 bases, with 9 bases left in between. Per germline, CDR1 MNHEY and CDR2 SMNVEV (reference sequence). The CDR3 spans 12 residues. The CDR3 loop reads CASLGGTGELFF. The CDR3 DNA reads as TGTGCCAGCCTCGGGGGAACCGGGGAGCTGTTTTTT.

This clonotype appeared a few times. The rearrangement links TRBV12-3 or TRBV12-4 to TRBJ2-1; perhaps TRBD1 as D (5 bases). CDR3 length: 18 amino acids. Trimming removed 2 bases from V and 5 bases from J, with 22 bases in between. CDR3 sequence reads: CASSLYGPTVSDDNEQFF. The CDR3 region has the DNA TGTGCCAGCAGTTTATATGGTCCGACAGTGTCGGATGACAATGAGCAGTTCTTC.

This clonotype has only a few counts. The chain carries TRBV28 and TRBJ2-7, with D possibly being TRBD2 (7 bases). This CDR3 region has 14 residues. The germline gives CDR1 MDHEN, CDR2 SYDVKM. Deletions cut 5 bases from V and 5 bases from J, with 16 bases between. The CDR3 sequence: CASSEGGGAHEQYF. CDR3 DNA: TGTGCCAGCAGTGAGGGGGGGGGGGCCCACGAGCAGTACTTC.

This chain connects TRBV7-2 to TRBJ1-5, with D possibly being TRBD1 (6 bases). Trimming removed 4 bases from V and 1 base from J, with 11 bases in between. Germline V CDR1 and CDR2: SGHTA, FQGNSA. CDR3 length: 15 amino acids. CDR3 protein: CASSSRDRSNQPQHF. As DNA, the CDR3 is TGTGCCAGCAGCTCAAGAGACAGGAGCAATCAGCCCCAGCATTTT.

There are a few counts of this clonotype. This chain uses TRBV29-1 with TRBJ2-2, with 8 bases fitting TRBD1. This CDR3 region has 13 residues. The germline CDR1 and CDR2 sequences are SQVTM and ANQGSEA. The junction had 8 bases not matched to a gene; V was cut back by 7 bases and J by 7 bases. The CDR3 coding sequence is TGCAGCGCCTTGACAGGGGTAGGCGGGGAGCTGTTTTTT. Amino acid sequence: CSALTGVGGELFF.

The CDR3 loop reads CASSSTWGGWDNEQFF. The CDR3 region has the DNA TGTGCCAGCAGTTCCACATGGGGGGGTTGGGACAATGAGCAGTTCTTC. The chain couples TRBV27 to TRBJ2-1, with 7 positions matching TRBD2. V shed 4 bases and J 5 bases; nucleotides not matched to a gene: 11. Germline V gene data show CDR1 as MNHEY and CDR2 as SMNVEV (reference sequence). The CDR3 is 16 amino acids.

The chain uses TRBV20-1 and TRBJ1-5; D gene uncertain. The CDR3 has 14 residues. V was cut by 5 bases and J by 0 bases, with 11 bases left in between. Germline lookup yields CDR1 DFQATT and CDR2 SNEGSKA (reference sequence). The CDR3 bases are TGCAGTGCTGGGTGGTGGGATAGCAATCAGCCCCAGCATTTT. As protein: CSAGWWDSNQPQHF.

The chain joins TRBV7-8 to TRBJ2-7; 7 nucleotides match TRBD1. The CDR3 covers 15 residues. Germline CDR1 is SGHVS and CDR2 is FQNEAQ. The ends lost 4 bases at V and 6 bases at J; junction bases unmatched: 12. The CDR3 protein is CASSSPQGSLSEQYF. The DNA of the CDR3 is TGTGCCAGCAGCTCCCCACAGGGGAGCCTTTCCGAGCAGTACTTC.

This clonotype was picked up a small number of times. V is TRBV7-9 and J is TRBJ2-1; the D gene is possibly TRBD1 (6 bases). With 2 bases removed from V and 7 bases from J, the gap between germline ends came to 12 bases. The CDR3 runs 14 residues. The germline V gene has CDR1 SEHNR and CDR2 FQNEAQ (reference sequence). The CDR3 protein is CASSLPQGWNEQFF. The DNA for the CDR3 is TGTGCCAGCAGCTTACCGCAGGGGTGGAATGAGCAGTTCTTC.

The count of this clonotype is one. The chain has TRBV28 and TRBJ2-7; D is undetermined. The ends were cut back, 3 bases at V and 4 bases at J, with 13 bases in the middle. CDR3 length equals 14 residues. Germline V gene sequence: CDR1 MDHEN, CDR2 SYDVKM. DNA for the CDR3: TGTGCCAGCAGTTTGGTAGTCCCAAAATACGAGCAGTACTTC. Translating it yields CASSLVVPKYEQYF.

This clonotype has at least ten counts. The chain carries TRBV7-9 and TRBJ2-5; D is unresolved. CDR1 is SEHNR and CDR2 is FQNEAQ in the germline V gene (reference sequence). CDR3 size: 14 residues. The ends were cut back, 4 bases at V and 5 bases at J, with 14 bases in the middle. CDR3 nucleotide sequence: TGTGCCAGCAGCTCCCCCGGCCCTTGGGAGACCCAGTACTTC. Its translation is CASSSPGPWETQYF.

The chain's CDR3 is CASSIQTGNSPLHF. The CDR3 bases are TGTGCCAGCAGCATACAAACGGGGAATTCACCCCTCCACTTT. V usage is TRBV7-6 and J usage is TRBJ1-6; D is uncertain. CDR3 size: 14 residues. Trimming took off 5 bases at V and 7 bases at J, with 12 bases between the two ends. Germline CDR1 reads SGHVS; CDR2 reads FNYEAQ.

This clonotype was detected a few times. This chain uses TRBV3-1 with TRBJ2-7; 7 positions match TRBD1. Germline CDR1 is LGHDT and CDR2 is YNNKEL (reference sequence). V dropped 0 bases and J dropped 3; count of bases not matched to a gene: 8. CDR3 size: 16 residues. DNA of the CDR3: TGTGCCAGCAGCCAAGAAATCTGGACAGGCGGCTACGAGCAGTACTTC. Translating it yields CASSQEIWTGGYEQYF.

This chain uses TRBV12-3 or TRBV12-4 with TRBJ1-2; the D is unclear. This CDR3 contains 13 residues. Trimming left V 5 bases short and J 7 bases short, with 14 bases between. CDR3 DNA sequence: TGTGCCAGCAGTCCCGAGTCATATCTTGGCTACACCTTC. Amino acids: CASSPESYLGYTF.

This sequence joins TRBV25-1 and TRBJ1-2, with TRBD1 as a possible D gene (6 bases). The CDR3 has 14 residues. Germline CDR1 is MGHDK and CDR2 is SYGVNS. The V end was cut by 3 bases, the J end by 6 bases, with 14 bases between. CDR3 DNA sequence: TGTGCCAGCAGTGATGCGACAGGTACTAATGGCTACACCTTC. Its protein product is CASSDATGTNGYTF.

This clonotype appeared a few times. This sequence joins TRBV13 and TRBJ2-1; 12 bases fit TRBD1. The germline V gene has CDR1 PRHDT and CDR2 FYEKMQ (reference sequence). This CDR3 region has 16 residues. V lost 5 bases to trimming and J lost 7 bases; unmatched junction nucleotides: 9. The CDR3 DNA reads as TGTGCCAGCAGCACCCGGGACAGGGGGCGCTCGAATGAGCAGTTCTTC. The encoded protein is CASSTRDRGRSNEQFF.

This clonotype was seen a few times. The chain links TRBV29-1 to TRBJ2-5; 7 bases are a match to TRBD2. V gave up 6 bases and J gave up 1 base; unmatched junction bases: 8. In germline, CDR1 is SQVTM, CDR2 ANQGSEA. This CDR3 region has 14 residues. CDR3 region: CSVDGGRGQETQYF. CDR3 in DNA: TGCAGCGTCGACGGGGGGAGAGGCCAAGAGACCCAGTACTTC.

The rearrangement uses TRBV28 and TRBJ1-1; the D is unclear. The CDR3 runs 13 residues. Per the germline V gene, CDR1 is MDHEN and CDR2 is SYDVKM. V was trimmed by 7 bases and J by 3 bases, leaving 12 bases between them. The CDR3 DNA reads TGTGCCAGCACTGACGCGTCCTACACTGAAGCTTTCTTT. Protein sequence: CASTDASYTEAFF.